The rows below give T cell receptor beta chains drawn from one sample of a study of blood T cell repertoires in COVID-19. Clones were read by immunoSEQ multiplex PCR, and TCRdb kept only the in-frame ones, dropping some. The profile shows approximately 90,000 clones, approximately 88% of them singletons. What was sequenced was peripheral blood. These receptors were obtained from a woman in her seventies with acute or convalescent COVID-19. CDR3s leave out the opening cysteine and the closing phenylalanine or tryptophan. A D gene is named only where the DNA matches it firmly.

v_gene	len	d_gene	j_gene	CDR3aa
TRBV9	14	NA	TRBJ2-5	ASSVDRGGPQETQY
TRBV2	14	NA	TRBJ2-3	ASRGAGKGDTDTQY
TRBV28	12	NA	TRBJ1-5	ASCREASNQPQH
TRBV27	14	TRBD1	TRBJ1-2	ASSFLDRDANYGYT
TRBV30	14	TRBD2	TRBJ2-7	AWSVLGASGSGEQY
TRBV5-1	13	TRBD2	TRBJ2-1	ASSTGTSGNYEQF
TRBV3-1/TRBV3-2	11	TRBD1	TRBJ1-1	ASSRRQGAEAF
TRBV28	13	TRBD1	TRBJ2-7	ASSPTRTGGYEQY
TRBV2	13	NA	TRBJ2-4	ATSGPSQGENIQY
TRBV19	13	TRBD2	TRBJ2-1	ASSTTSGTYNEQF
TRBV4-1	17	NA	TRBJ1-5	ASSQDFPGNTNKNQPQH
TRBV9	16	TRBD2	TRBJ2-3	ASSTRTSGGANTDTQY
TRBV3-1/TRBV3-2	12	TRBD1	TRBJ1-5	ASSRGTGNQPQH
TRBV6-6	13	TRBD2	TRBJ2-1	ASNRGGGLYNEQF
TRBV7-8	14	TRBD2	TRBJ2-1	ASSLTTSGLYNEQF
TRBV5-8	13	NA	TRBJ1-5	ASSLYEKRNQPQH
TRBV9	11	TRBD1	TRBJ1-6	ASKTGGNSPLH
TRBV2	12	NA	TRBJ1-5	ASTGINTNQPQH
TRBV3-1/TRBV3-2	14	TRBD1	TRBJ1-2	ASSQGGQGQNYGYT
TRBV20-1	13	NA	TRBJ1-1	SASPGAVVNTEAF
TRBV6-5	13	NA	TRBJ1-5	ASSYRGNSNQPQH
TRBV6-6	11	NA	TRBJ1-6	AAGWLNNSPLH
TRBV6-4	13	TRBD1	TRBJ2-7	ASSVGTGSAYEQY
TRBV3-1/TRBV3-2	14	TRBD2	TRBJ2-1	ASSPRGSGVYNEQF
TRBV10-1	11	TRBD2	TRBJ2-5	ASSVTRESAQY
TRBV2	11	NA	TRBJ2-6	ASLSSGANVLT
TRBV19	13	NA	TRBJ2-1	ASSIESSSYNEQF
TRBV3-1/TRBV3-2	13	NA	TRBJ1-5	ASSQDLTENQPQH
TRBV4-1	14	NA	TRBJ1-2	ASSQDFGGAAYGYT
TRBV7-2	13	NA	TRBJ2-1	ASSLAPSGYNEQF
TRBV19	13	TRBD1	TRBJ1-2	ASRKQGAEHYGYT
TRBV28	16	TRBD1	TRBJ2-6	ASSFFGQETGGANVLT
TRBV2	14	NA	TRBJ2-3	ASSTTGFLTTDTQY
TRBV5-1	13	TRBD2	TRBJ2-1	ASSPLAGGPSEQF
TRBV27	13	NA	TRBJ1-5	ASTALAGSNQPQH